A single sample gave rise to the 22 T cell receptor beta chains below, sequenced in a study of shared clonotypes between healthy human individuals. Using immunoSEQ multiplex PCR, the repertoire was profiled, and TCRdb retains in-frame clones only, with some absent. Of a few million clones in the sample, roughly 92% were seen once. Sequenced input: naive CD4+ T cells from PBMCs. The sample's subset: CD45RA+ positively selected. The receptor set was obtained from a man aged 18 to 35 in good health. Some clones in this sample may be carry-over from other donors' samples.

The CDR3 sequence is CASSLRGSPLHF. Here the CDR3 DNA reads TGCGCCAGCAGCCTAAGGGGGTCACCCCTCCACTTT. The chain carries TRBV4-3 and TRBJ1-6, with a tentative D call TRBD1 (6 bases). This CDR3 is 12 amino acids long. CDR1 and CDR2 from the germline V gene are LGHNA and YSLEER. Trimming left V 4 bases short and J 10 bases short, with 8 bases between.

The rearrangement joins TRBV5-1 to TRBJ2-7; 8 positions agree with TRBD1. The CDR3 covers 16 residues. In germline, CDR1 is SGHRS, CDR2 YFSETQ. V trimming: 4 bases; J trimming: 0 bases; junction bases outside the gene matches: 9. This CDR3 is CASSITGQGRSYEQYF. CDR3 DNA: TGCGCCAGCAGCATCACCGGACAGGGACGCTCCTACGAGCAGTACTTC.

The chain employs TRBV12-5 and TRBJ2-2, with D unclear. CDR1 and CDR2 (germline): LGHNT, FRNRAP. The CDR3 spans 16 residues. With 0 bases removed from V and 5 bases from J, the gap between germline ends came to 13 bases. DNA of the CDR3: TGTGCTAGTGGTTTGGTACCGGAGACCAGGACCGGGGAGCTGTTTTTT. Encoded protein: CASGLVPETRTGELFF.

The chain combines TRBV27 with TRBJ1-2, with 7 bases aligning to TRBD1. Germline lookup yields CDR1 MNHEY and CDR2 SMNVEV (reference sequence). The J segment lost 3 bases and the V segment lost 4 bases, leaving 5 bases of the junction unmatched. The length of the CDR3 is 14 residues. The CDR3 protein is CASSSPGQYYGYTF. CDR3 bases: TGTGCCAGCAGTTCCCCGGGACAGTACTATGGCTACACCTTC.

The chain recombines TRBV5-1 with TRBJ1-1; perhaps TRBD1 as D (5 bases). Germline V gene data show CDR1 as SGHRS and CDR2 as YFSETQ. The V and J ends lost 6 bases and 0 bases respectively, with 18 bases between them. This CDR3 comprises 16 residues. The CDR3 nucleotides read TGCGCCAGCACCACCCGACCCCAGGGTATGAACACTGAAGCTTTCTTT. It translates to CASTTRPQGMNTEAFF.

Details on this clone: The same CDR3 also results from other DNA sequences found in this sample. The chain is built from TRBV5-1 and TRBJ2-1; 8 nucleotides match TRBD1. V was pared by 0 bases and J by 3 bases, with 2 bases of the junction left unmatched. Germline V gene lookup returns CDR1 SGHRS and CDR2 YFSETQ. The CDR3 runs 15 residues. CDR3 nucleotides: TGCGCCAGCAGCTTGGCCGGGACAGGCTACAATGAGCAGTTCTTC. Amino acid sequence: CASSLAGTGYNEQFF.

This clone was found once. The CDR3 bases are TGTGCCAGCAGTCGCGGGACTGGAATCCTTTCACCCCTCCACTTT. It translates to CASSRGTGILSPLHF. The chain is built from TRBV6-5 and TRBJ1-6, with a tentative D call TRBD1 (5 bases). The length of the CDR3 is 15 residues. Trimming took off 5 bases at V and 9 bases at J, with 17 bases between the two ends. Germline loops: CDR1 MNHEY, CDR2 SVGAGI.

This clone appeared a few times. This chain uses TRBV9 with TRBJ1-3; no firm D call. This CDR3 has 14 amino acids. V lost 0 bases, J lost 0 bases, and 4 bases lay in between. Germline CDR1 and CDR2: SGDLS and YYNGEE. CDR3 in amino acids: CASSVVDSGNTIYF. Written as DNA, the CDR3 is TGTGCCAGCAGCGTAGTCGACTCTGGAAACACCATATATTTT.

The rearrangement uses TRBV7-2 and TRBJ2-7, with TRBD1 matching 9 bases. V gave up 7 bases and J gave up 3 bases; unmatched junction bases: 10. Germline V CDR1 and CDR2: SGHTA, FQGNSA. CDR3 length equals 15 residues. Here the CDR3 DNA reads TGTGCCAGCACCTACAGGGGGCGCGGGTTCTACGAGCAGTACTTC. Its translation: CASTYRGRGFYEQYF.

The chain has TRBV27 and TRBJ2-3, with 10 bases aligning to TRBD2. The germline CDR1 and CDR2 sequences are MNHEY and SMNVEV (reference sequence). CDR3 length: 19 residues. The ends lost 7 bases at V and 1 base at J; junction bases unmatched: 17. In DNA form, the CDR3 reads TGTGCCAGCACCCGGGGGGCTAGCGGGAGACGGTTTGGCACAGATACGCAGTATTTT. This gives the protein CASTRGASGRRFGTDTQYF.

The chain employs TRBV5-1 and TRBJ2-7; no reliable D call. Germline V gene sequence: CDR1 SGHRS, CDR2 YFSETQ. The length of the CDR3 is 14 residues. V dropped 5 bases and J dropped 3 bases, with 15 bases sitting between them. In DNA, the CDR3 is TGCGCCAGCAGAATTGGGCCGGGTGACTACGAGCAGTACTTC. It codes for CASRIGPGDYEQYF.

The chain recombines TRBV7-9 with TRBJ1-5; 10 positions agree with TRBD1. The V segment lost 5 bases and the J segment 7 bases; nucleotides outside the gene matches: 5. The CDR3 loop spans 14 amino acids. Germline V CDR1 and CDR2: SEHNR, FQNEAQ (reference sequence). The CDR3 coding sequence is TGTGCCAGCAGCCCCGGGACAGGGGTACAGCCCCAGCATTTT. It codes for CASSPGTGVQPQHF. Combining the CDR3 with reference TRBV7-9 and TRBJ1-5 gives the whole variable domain DTGVSQNPRHKITKRGQNVTFRCDPISEHNRLYWYRQTLGQGPEFLTYFQNEAQLEKSRLLSDRFSAERPKGSFSTLEIQRTEQGDSAMYLCASSPGTGVQPQHFGDGTRLSIL.

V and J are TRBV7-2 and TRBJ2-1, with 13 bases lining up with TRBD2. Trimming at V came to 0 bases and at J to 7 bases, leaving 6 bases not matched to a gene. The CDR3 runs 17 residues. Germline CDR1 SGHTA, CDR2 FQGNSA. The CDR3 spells CASSLAGTSGISNEQFF. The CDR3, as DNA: TGTGCCAGCAGCTTAGCGGGGACTAGCGGGATTTCGAATGAGCAGTTCTTC.

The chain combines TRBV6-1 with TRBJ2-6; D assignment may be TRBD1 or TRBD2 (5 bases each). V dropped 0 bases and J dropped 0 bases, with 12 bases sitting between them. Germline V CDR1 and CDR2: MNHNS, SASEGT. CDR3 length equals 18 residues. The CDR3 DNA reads TGTGCCAGCAGTGAAGCCTTGGGACGGCGCTCTGGGGCCAACGTCCTGACTTTC. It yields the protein CASSEALGRRSGANVLTF.

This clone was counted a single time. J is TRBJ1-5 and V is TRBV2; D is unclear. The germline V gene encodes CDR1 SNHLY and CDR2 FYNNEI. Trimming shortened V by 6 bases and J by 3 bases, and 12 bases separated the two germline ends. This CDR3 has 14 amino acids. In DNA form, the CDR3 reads TGTGCCAGCAGCGGACCCCGGGCCAATCAGCCCCAGCATTTT. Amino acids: CASSGPRANQPQHF.

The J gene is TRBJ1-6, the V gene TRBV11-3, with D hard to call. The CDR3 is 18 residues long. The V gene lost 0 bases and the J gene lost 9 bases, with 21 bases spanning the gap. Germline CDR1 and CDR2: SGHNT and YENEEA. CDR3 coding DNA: TGTGCCAGCAGCTTAGATCGTGGCACTAATTTCCCCGGTTCACCCCTCCACTTT. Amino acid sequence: CASSLDRGTNFPGSPLHF. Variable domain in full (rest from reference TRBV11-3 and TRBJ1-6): EAGVVQSPRYKIIEKKQPVAFWCNPISGHNTLYWYLQNLGQGPELLIRYENEEAVDDSQLPKDRFSAERLKGVDSTLKIQPAELGDSAVYLCASSLDRGTNFPGSPLHFGNGTRLTVT.

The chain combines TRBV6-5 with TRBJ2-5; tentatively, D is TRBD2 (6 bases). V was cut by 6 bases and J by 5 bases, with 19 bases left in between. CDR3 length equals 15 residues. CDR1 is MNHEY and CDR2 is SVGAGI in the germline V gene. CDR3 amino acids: CASSRGAQARETQYF. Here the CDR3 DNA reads TGTGCCAGCAGCCGCGGGGCCCAGGCTAGGGAGACCCAGTACTTC.

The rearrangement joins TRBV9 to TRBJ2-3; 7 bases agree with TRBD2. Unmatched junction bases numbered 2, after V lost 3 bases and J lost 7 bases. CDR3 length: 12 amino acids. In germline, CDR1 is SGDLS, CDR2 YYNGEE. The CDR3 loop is CASSARGYTQYF. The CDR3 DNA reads TGTGCCAGCAGCGCGCGGGGGTATACGCAGTATTTT.

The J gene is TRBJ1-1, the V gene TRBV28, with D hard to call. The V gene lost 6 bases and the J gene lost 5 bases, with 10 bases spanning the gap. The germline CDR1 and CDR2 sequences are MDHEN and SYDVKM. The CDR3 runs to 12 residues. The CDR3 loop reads CASRPGRTEAFF. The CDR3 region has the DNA TGTGCCAGCAGACCCGGGAGGACTGAAGCTTTCTTT.

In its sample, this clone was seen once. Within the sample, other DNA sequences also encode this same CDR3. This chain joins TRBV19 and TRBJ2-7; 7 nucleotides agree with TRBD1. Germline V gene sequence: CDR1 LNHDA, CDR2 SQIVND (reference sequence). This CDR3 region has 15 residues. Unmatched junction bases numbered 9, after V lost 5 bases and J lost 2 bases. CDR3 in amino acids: CASSPRTGGPYEQYF. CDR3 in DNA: TGTGCCAGTAGTCCACGGACAGGAGGCCCCTACGAGCAGTACTTC.

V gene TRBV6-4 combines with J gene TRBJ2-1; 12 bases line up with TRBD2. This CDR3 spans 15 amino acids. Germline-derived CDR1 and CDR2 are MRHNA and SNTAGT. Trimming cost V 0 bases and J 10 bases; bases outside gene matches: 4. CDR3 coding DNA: TGTGCCAGCAGTGACTCGACTAGCGGGAGATACGAGCAGTTCTTC. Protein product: CASSDSTSGRYEQFF.

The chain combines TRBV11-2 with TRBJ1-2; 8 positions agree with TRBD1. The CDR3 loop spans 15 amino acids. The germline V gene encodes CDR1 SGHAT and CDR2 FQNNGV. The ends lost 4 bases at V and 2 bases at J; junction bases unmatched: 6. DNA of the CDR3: TGTGCCAGCAGCTCTGGGGCAGGGGGCAACTATGGCTACACCTTC. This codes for CASSSGAGGNYGYTF.